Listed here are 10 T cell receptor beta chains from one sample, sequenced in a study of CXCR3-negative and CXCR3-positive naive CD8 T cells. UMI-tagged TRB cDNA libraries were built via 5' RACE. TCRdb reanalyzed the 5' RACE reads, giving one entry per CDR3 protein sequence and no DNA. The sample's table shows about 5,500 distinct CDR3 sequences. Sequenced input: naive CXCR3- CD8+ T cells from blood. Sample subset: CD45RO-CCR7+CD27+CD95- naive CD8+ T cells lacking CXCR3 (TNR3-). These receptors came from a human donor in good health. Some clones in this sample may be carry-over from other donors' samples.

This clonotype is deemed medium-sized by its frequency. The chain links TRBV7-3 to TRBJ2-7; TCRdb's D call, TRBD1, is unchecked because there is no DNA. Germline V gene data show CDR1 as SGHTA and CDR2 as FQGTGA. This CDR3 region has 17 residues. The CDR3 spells CASSANPAGTGMSEQYF.

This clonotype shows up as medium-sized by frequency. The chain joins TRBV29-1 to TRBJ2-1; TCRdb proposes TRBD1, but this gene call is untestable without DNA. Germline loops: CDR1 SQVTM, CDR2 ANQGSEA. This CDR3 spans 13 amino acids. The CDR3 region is CSSPGGGMGEQFF.

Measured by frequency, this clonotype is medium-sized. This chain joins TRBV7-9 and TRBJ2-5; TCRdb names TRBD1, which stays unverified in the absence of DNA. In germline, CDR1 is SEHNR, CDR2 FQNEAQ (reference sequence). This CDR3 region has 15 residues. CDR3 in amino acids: CASSLRRDREETQYF.

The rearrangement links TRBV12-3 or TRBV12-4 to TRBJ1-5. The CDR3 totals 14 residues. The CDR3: CASTSSLQNQPQHF.

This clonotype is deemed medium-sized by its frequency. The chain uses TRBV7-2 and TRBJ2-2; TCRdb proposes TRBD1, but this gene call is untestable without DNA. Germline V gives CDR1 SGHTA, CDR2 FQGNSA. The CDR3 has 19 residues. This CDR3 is CASSGPRTTSPGDTGELFF.

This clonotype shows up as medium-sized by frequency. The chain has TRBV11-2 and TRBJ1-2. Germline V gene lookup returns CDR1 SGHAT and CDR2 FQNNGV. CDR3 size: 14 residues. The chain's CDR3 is CASSSGGLNYGYTF.

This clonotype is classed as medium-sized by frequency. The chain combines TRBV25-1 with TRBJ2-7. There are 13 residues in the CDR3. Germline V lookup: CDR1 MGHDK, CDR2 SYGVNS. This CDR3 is CASSADGFYEQYF.

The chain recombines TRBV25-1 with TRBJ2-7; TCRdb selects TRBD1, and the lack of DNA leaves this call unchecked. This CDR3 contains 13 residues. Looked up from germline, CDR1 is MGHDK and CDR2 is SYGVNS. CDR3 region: CASAQTGNYEQYF.

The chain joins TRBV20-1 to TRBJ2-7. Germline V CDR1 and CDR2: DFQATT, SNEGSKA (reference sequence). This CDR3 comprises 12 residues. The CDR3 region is CSARDRMNEQYF.

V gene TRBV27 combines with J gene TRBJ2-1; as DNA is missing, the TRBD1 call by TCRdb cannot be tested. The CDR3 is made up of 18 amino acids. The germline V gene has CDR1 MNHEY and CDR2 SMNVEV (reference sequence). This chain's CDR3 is CASRPTLDRPFLDNEQFF.